This TCR beta chain was documented in a study of T-cell reconstitution after alpha-beta-depleted transplantation in children. Preparation of the TCRbeta library involved a method that used unique molecular identifiers. MiXCR, applied by TCRdb to the PCR reads, yields one record per CDR3 protein. Of about 340,000 distinct CDR3 sequences listed, 9% to 12% are singletons. The CDR3 spans 19 residues. Germline V gives CDR1 SGHRS, CDR2 YFSETQ. V gave up 1 base and J gave up 8 bases; unmatched junction bases: 18. This clonotype occurred a few times. The material was PBMCs from the stem cell graft donor, obtained from the stem cell graft. The sequence derives from a human donor who donated a stem cell graft to a child with acute lymphoblastic leukemia. This rearrangement joins TRBV5-1 to TRBJ2-1; 10 nucleotides align to TRBD2. The DNA of the CDR3 is TGCGCCAGCAGCTTGTTTTTCCGACAGGGGAAAACTAGCGGGGATGAGCAGTTCTTC. Protein product: CASSLFFRQGKTSGDEQFF.